These T cell receptor beta chains were read from a single sample in a study of cytomegalovirus exposure and HLA in healthy donors. Libraries were prepared by immunoSEQ multiplex PCR; TCRdb keeps only in-frame clonotypes and omits some of them. The data contain roughly 120,000 clones, more than 65% of them seen just once; the ten biggest clones take up about 6.6%. Material for sequencing was PBMCs. Every receptor here comes from a young man in good health and CMV-seropositive. Each CDR3 is given with its conserved first and last residue. D genes are given only for firm matches. The size field is filled for only some rows; it gives once, few, many or a size class.

clone_size: NA
v_call: TRBV6-1
j_call: TRBJ1-1
d_call: NA
cdr3_aa: CASSDRENTEAFF

clone_size: NA
v_call: TRBV6-1
j_call: TRBJ1-1
d_call: NA
cdr3_aa: CASATGNTEAFF

clone_size: NA
v_call: TRBV27
j_call: TRBJ2-1
d_call: NA
cdr3_aa: CASRGAGAPYNEQFF

clone_size: NA
v_call: TRBV5-5
j_call: TRBJ2-2
d_call: TRBD1
cdr3_aa: CASILIPDRGNTGELFF

clone_size: few
v_call: TRBV7-9
j_call: TRBJ2-1
d_call: TRBD2
cdr3_aa: CASRSTSVDYNEQFF

clone_size: NA
v_call: TRBV7-2
j_call: TRBJ2-2
d_call: TRBD2
cdr3_aa: CASTPWGGGANGELFF

clone_size: few
v_call: TRBV6-1
j_call: TRBJ1-1
d_call: NA
cdr3_aa: CASSEVPQGTEAFF

clone_size: NA
v_call: TRBV30
j_call: TRBJ1-5
d_call: TRBD1
cdr3_aa: CAWSVGTVNQPQHF

clone_size: NA
v_call: TRBV10-1
j_call: TRBJ2-6
d_call: NA
cdr3_aa: CASSDSSGANVLTF

clone_size: NA
v_call: TRBV10-1
j_call: TRBJ2-1
d_call: NA
cdr3_aa: CASSESNLAYNEQFF

clone_size: NA
v_call: TRBV10-1
j_call: TRBJ2-3
d_call: TRBD2
cdr3_aa: CASGSGGASDTQYF

clone_size: few
v_call: TRBV5-1
j_call: TRBJ2-3
d_call: TRBD1
cdr3_aa: CASSLAFGTGVDTQYF

clone_size: NA
v_call: TRBV5-4
j_call: TRBJ2-1
d_call: NA
cdr3_aa: CASSRGSDPYNEQFF

clone_size: NA
v_call: TRBV19
j_call: TRBJ2-7
d_call: TRBD2
cdr3_aa: CARSTPSGGPLSYEQYF

clone_size: NA
v_call: TRBV25-1
j_call: TRBJ2-5
d_call: TRBD2
cdr3_aa: CASSGLEVTETQYF

clone_size: few
v_call: TRBV28
j_call: TRBJ1-2
d_call: TRBD1
cdr3_aa: CASSSLQGTGGYTF

clone_size: NA
v_call: TRBV4-2
j_call: TRBJ1-4
d_call: TRBD1
cdr3_aa: CASSQVRGRDEKLFF

clone_size: NA
v_call: TRBV7-8
j_call: TRBJ2-3
d_call: NA
cdr3_aa: CASSLGLPGSTDTQYF

clone_size: NA
v_call: TRBV5-1
j_call: TRBJ2-5
d_call: NA
cdr3_aa: CAKIPRETQYF

clone_size: once
v_call: TRBV18
j_call: TRBJ2-2
d_call: NA
cdr3_aa: CASSPNGPGLFF

clone_size: NA
v_call: TRBV7-2
j_call: TRBJ1-4
d_call: NA
cdr3_aa: CASTTVAGDEKLFF

clone_size: once
v_call: TRBV5-1
j_call: TRBJ2-5
d_call: TRBD2
cdr3_aa: CVSSRTSGGALKETQYF

clone_size: NA
v_call: TRBV27
j_call: TRBJ2-5
d_call: NA
cdr3_aa: CASSVDRTRPMETQYF

clone_size: NA
v_call: TRBV21-1
j_call: TRBJ2-5
d_call: NA
cdr3_aa: CASSPRLAGKETQYF

clone_size: NA
v_call: TRBV9
j_call: TRBJ2-3
d_call: NA
cdr3_aa: CASSITTISTDTQYF

clone_size: NA
v_call: TRBV5-6
j_call: TRBJ1-2
d_call: NA
cdr3_aa: CASSLLSETGSVAGYTF

clone_size: once
v_call: TRBV6-1
j_call: TRBJ2-7
d_call: NA
cdr3_aa: CASSDLGVSEQYF

clone_size: NA
v_call: TRBV6-1
j_call: TRBJ1-3
d_call: NA
cdr3_aa: CASRQSSGNTIYF

clone_size: NA
v_call: TRBV6-5
j_call: TRBJ2-5
d_call: NA
cdr3_aa: CASSFHGQETQYF

clone_size: NA
v_call: TRBV15
j_call: TRBJ2-2
d_call: NA
cdr3_aa: CATSSFAGALGGELFF

clone_size: NA
v_call: TRBV27
j_call: TRBJ1-1
d_call: NA
cdr3_aa: CASSPWRGGGSGAFF

clone_size: NA
v_call: TRBV7-8
j_call: TRBJ1-1
d_call: NA
cdr3_aa: CASSLAGANTEAFF

clone_size: NA
v_call: TRBV12-5
j_call: TRBJ2-7
d_call: TRBD2
cdr3_aa: CASGLSRGLAGARTYEQYF

clone_size: few
v_call: TRBV6-4
j_call: TRBJ2-1
d_call: TRBD2
cdr3_aa: CASSDSASGGYNEQFF

clone_size: NA
v_call: TRBV19
j_call: TRBJ1-6
d_call: TRBD1
cdr3_aa: CASSLLTGDSPLHF

clone_size: once
v_call: TRBV2
j_call: TRBJ2-5
d_call: NA
cdr3_aa: CASRIGATAGETQYF